Listed here are 22 T cell receptor beta chains from one sample, sequenced in a study of blood T cell repertoires in COVID-19. Some clones are missing from TCRdb's copy, which holds only in-frame ones; the method was immunoSEQ multiplex PCR. The sample has under 150,000 clones; 75% to 90% are singletons. Material for sequencing was PBMCs or T cells enriched from blood (not recorded which). These receptor sequences come from a man aged 45-60 years in a cohort exposed to, infected with or recovered from COVID-19 (not recorded which).

The chain couples TRBV7-3 to TRBJ1-3, with a weak D call TRBD1 (5 bases). V shed 5 bases and J shed 3 bases, with 11 bases lying between them. This CDR3 spans 14 amino acids. Germline CDR1 reads SGHTA; CDR2 reads FQGTGA. Here the CDR3 reads CASSPQGFGNTIYF. The DNA of the CDR3 is TGTGCCAGCAGCCCCCAGGGTTTTGGAAACACCATATATTTT.

The CDR3 here is CASSSGQANTGELFF. CDR3 sequence (DNA): TGCGCCAGCAGCTCCGGACAGGCGAACACCGGGGAGCTGTTTTTT. This rearrangement joins TRBV5-1 to TRBJ2-2; 7 bases are shared with TRBD1. The CDR3 is 15 amino acids. The germline CDR1 and CDR2 sequences are SGHRS and YFSETQ. The V and J ends lost 3 bases and 0 bases, in that order; junction bases with no gene match: 2.

The chain combines TRBV5-1 with TRBJ2-1; 8 bases match TRBD1. The CDR3 has 15 amino acids. Germline values: CDR1 SGHRS, CDR2 YFSETQ. J gave up 3 bases and V 5 bases, and 7 bases lay outside the gene matches. Written as DNA, the CDR3 is TGCGCCAGCAGGGAGTCAGGGGGCGACTACAATGAGCAGTTCTTC. Translating it yields CASRESGGDYNEQFF. The full variable domain, its missing parts supplied by reference TRBV5-1 and TRBJ2-1, is KAGVTQTPRYLIKTRGQQVTLSCSPISGHRSVSWYQQTPGQGLQFLFEYFSETQRNKGNFPGRFSGRQFSNSRSEMNVSTLELGDSALYLCASRESGGDYNEQFFGPGTRLTVL.

The rearrangement links TRBV6-5 to TRBJ1-2, with 7 positions matching TRBD1. This CDR3 spans 14 amino acids. With V trimmed by 4 bases and J by 7 bases, 9 bases remained unmatched. Germline V CDR1 and CDR2: MNHEY, SVGAGI. Written as DNA, the CDR3 is TGTGCCAGCAGTTCCGCCGGACAGGCCCCTGGCTACACCTTC. Protein sequence: CASSSAGQAPGYTF.

This chain connects TRBV29-1 to TRBJ2-1; weak D call: TRBD1 (5 bases). V was trimmed by 7 bases and J by 1 base, leaving 5 bases between them. CDR1 and CDR2 from the germline V gene are SQVTM and ANQGSEA. There are 11 residues in the CDR3. CDR3 sequence: CSGTSYNEQFF. The CDR3 nucleotides are TGCAGCGGGACATCCTACAATGAGCAGTTCTTC.

The CDR3 spells CAASGDTDTQYF. Here the CDR3 DNA reads TGTGCTGCGAGCGGGGACACAGATACGCAGTATTTT. The chain combines TRBV28 with TRBJ2-3, with 7 bases lining up with TRBD2. Germline CDR1 and CDR2: MDHEN and SYDVKM. The CDR3 is 12 amino acids.

This clone was recorded only once. This rearrangement joins TRBV7-3 to TRBJ2-3; 11 positions agree with TRBD2. CDR3 size: 15 residues. V was clipped by 3 bases and J by 2 bases; unmatched bases: 1. Germline V gene lookup returns CDR1 SGHTA and CDR2 FQGTGA. The CDR3 sequence: CASSFSGRDTDTQYF. CDR3 coding DNA: TGTGCCAGCAGCTTTAGCGGGAGGGACACAGATACGCAGTATTTT.

This rearrangement joins TRBV10-3 to TRBJ2-2; 7 bases agree with TRBD2. V lost 8 bases, J lost 7 bases, and 7 bases stayed unmatched. This CDR3 has 13 amino acids. The germline gives CDR1 ENHRY, CDR2 SYGVKD. The CDR3 spells CAIQSAGVGELFF. The CDR3 DNA reads TGTGCCATCCAATCGGCGGGGGTCGGGGAGCTGTTTTTT.

V usage is TRBV18 and J usage is TRBJ1-1, with D unclear. The germline V gene has CDR1 KGHSH and CDR2 LQKENI. Trimming removed 3 bases at V and 4 bases at J, with 12 bases between. The CDR3 length is 14 residues. The CDR3 here is CASSPLDIGTEAFF. The CDR3 DNA sequence: TGTGCCAGCTCACCTCTTGACATCGGCACTGAAGCTTTCTTT.

V is TRBV7-9 and J is TRBJ2-1; 8 nucleotides align to TRBD2. V shed 4 bases and J 0 bases; nucleotides not matched to a gene: 8. Germline CDR1 reads SEHNR; CDR2 reads FQNEAQ (reference sequence). The CDR3 consists of 17 residues. The CDR3 nucleotides are TGTGCCAGCAGCTCGGGACTAGTTGACTTCTCCTACAATGAGCAGTTCTTC. Amino acids: CASSSGLVDFSYNEQFF.

The chain combines TRBV5-1 with TRBJ2-2; 10 positions agree with TRBD2. The CDR3 spans 16 residues. Trimming cost V 2 bases and J 0 bases; bases outside gene matches: 1. Germline values: CDR1 SGHRS, CDR2 YFSETQ. The CDR3 bases are TGCGCCAGCAGCTTACTAGCGGGATCGAACACCGGGGAGCTGTTTTTT. Protein product: CASSLLAGSNTGELFF.

The chain combines TRBV10-3 with TRBJ1-3; TRBD1 might be the D (6 bases). The germline V gene has CDR1 ENHRY and CDR2 SYGVKD. Between the trimmed V and J ends, which lost 11 bases and 1 base, there was a span of 15 bases. The CDR3 runs to 14 residues. CDR3 loop: CASGVPQSGNTIYF. The CDR3 coding sequence is TGTGCCTCAGGGGTCCCCCAATCTGGAAACACCATATATTTT.

V gene TRBV5-6 combines with J gene TRBJ2-7; 11 positions agree with TRBD2. The CDR3 length is 15 residues. From germline, CDR1 is SGHDT and CDR2 YYEEEE. V lost 5 bases and J lost 5; bases outside the gene matches: 9. The CDR3 region has the DNA TGTGCCAGCAGGCCCCTAGCGGGAGGACCCCACGAGCAGTACTTC. It is translated as CASRPLAGGPHEQYF.

This sequence joins TRBV18 and TRBJ1-6, with D unresolved. CDR1 is KGHSH, CDR2 LQKENI, per germline. V was cut by 6 bases and J by 0 bases, with 9 bases left in between. This CDR3 is 15 amino acids long. CDR3 sequence reads: CASSPQNSYNSPLHF. The CDR3 coding sequence is TGTGCCAGCTCTCCTCAGAACTCCTATAATTCACCCCTCCACTTT.

In this sample, this clone turned up a few times. The chain is built from TRBV3-1 (or the pseudogene TRBV3-2) and TRBJ2-3; weak D call: TRBD2 (6 bases). Germline V gene sequence: CDR1 LGHDT, CDR2 YNNKEL (reference sequence). With 2 bases removed from V and 2 bases from J, the gap between germline ends came to 11 bases. The CDR3 is made up of 15 amino acids. The CDR3 loop is CASSQRRGYTDTQYF. The DNA for the CDR3 is TGTGCCAGCAGCCAACGGCGGGGTTACACAGATACGCAGTATTTT.

The chain is built from TRBV10-3 and TRBJ2-4; TRBD2 is a possible D gene (6 bases). Germline V gene sequence: CDR1 ENHRY, CDR2 SYGVKD. The CDR3 consists of 15 residues. V gave up 10 bases and J gave up 2 bases, with 18 bases separating them. CDR3 in DNA: TGTGCCACCGACCAGTGGGGGGATACCAAAAACATTCAGTACTTC. Protein: CATDQWGDTKNIQYF.

J is TRBJ1-3 and V is TRBV7-6; a weak D match, TRBD1 (5 bases). The V end was cut by 5 bases, the J end by 1 base, with 12 bases between. This CDR3 contains 15 residues. The germline CDR1 and CDR2 sequences are SGHVS and FNYEAQ. The CDR3 spells CASSRSGWSGNTIYF. DNA for the CDR3: TGTGCCAGCAGCCGGTCAGGGTGGTCTGGAAACACCATATATTTT.

J is TRBJ1-2 and V is TRBV7-9, with 8 bases that match TRBD1. V lost 5 bases to trimming and J lost 4 bases; unmatched junction nucleotides: 9. There are 15 residues in the CDR3. Per germline, CDR1 SEHNR and CDR2 FQNEAQ (reference sequence). CDR3 sequence: CASSLSPQGAYGYTF. Written as DNA, the CDR3 is TGTGCCAGCAGCCTTTCCCCTCAGGGGGCCTATGGCTACACCTTC.

The chain uses TRBV5-6 and TRBJ2-1, with TRBD2 identical over 13 bases. CDR1 and CDR2 (germline): SGHDT, YYEEEE. V was clipped by 2 bases and J by 10 bases; unmatched bases: 6. The CDR3 contains 15 residues. The chain's CDR3 is CASSFGLAGAVEQFF. CDR3 DNA sequence: TGTGCCAGCAGCTTCGGACTAGCGGGAGCGGTGGAGCAGTTCTTC.

The chain carries TRBV4-3 and TRBJ2-1; TRBD2 matches at 9 bases. The CDR3 sequence is 17 residues long. In germline, CDR1 is LGHNA, CDR2 YSLEER. Trimming at V came to 3 bases and at J to 0 bases, leaving 6 bases not matched to a gene. The CDR3 sequence is CASSQDSSGVSYNEQFF. The CDR3 region has the DNA TGCGCCAGCAGCCAGGACTCTAGCGGGGTCTCCTACAATGAGCAGTTCTTC.

The J gene is TRBJ2-1, the V gene TRBV4-1, with D perhaps TRBD2 (5 bases). The CDR3 length is 16 residues. With 0 bases removed from V and 0 bases from J, the gap between germline ends came to 9 bases. Germline CDR1 and CDR2: MGHRA and YSYEKL. The CDR3 here is CASSQDGLTSYNEQFF. DNA for the CDR3: TGCGCCAGCAGCCAAGACGGACTCACCTCCTACAATGAGCAGTTCTTC.

The chain carries TRBV2 and TRBJ2-2; possibly TRBD1 for D (5 bases). The length of the CDR3 is 12 residues. V shed 10 bases and J shed 3 bases, with 9 bases lying between them. CDR1 and CDR2 from the germline V gene are SNHLY and FYNNEI. This CDR3 is CATTAYTGELFF. CDR3 coding DNA: TGTGCCACGACAGCATACACCGGGGAGCTGTTTTTT. The full variable domain, rest sourced from reference TRBV2 and TRBJ2-2, is EPEVTQTPSHQVTQMGQEVILRCVPISNHLYFYWYRQILGQKVEFLVSFYNNEISEKSEIFDDQFSVERPDGSNFTLKIRSTKLEDSAMYFCATTAYTGELFFGEGSRLTVL.